The following is a T cell receptor beta chain sequence with its context. This specimen belongs to a study of cytomegalovirus exposure and HLA in healthy donors. The primer mix had 60 Vbeta and 13 Jbeta primers. Libraries were prepared by immunoSEQ multiplex PCR; TCRdb keeps only in-frame clonotypes and omits some of them. The table lists 140,000 to 150,000 clones, approximately 9% of them singletons. The material sequenced was PBMCs. The clonotype originates from a male donor in good health and CMV-seronegative.

The CDR3 loop reads CASSSPDTLAGGTDTQYF. In DNA form, the CDR3 reads TGTGCCAGCAGTTCCCCAGATACCCTAGCGGGAGGCACAGATACGCAGTATTTT. This chain joins TRBV28 and TRBJ2-3; TRBD2 agrees at 10 bases. This CDR3 comprises 18 residues. With 4 bases clipped from V and 1 base from J, the junction kept 11 bases outside the gene matches. CDR1 is MDHEN, CDR2 SYDVKM, per germline.